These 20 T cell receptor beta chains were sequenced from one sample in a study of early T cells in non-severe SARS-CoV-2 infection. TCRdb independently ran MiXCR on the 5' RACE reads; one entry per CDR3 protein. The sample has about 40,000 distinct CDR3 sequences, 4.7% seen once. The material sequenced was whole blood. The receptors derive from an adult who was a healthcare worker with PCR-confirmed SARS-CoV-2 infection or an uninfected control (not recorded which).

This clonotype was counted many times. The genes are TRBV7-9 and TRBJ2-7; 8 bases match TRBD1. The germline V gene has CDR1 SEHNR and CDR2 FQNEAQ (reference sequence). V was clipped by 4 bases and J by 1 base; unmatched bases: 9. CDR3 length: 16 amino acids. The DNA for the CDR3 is TGTGCCAGCAGCTCCATCACTGGACAGGGTTCCTACGAGCAGTACTTC. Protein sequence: CASSSITGQGSYEQYF.

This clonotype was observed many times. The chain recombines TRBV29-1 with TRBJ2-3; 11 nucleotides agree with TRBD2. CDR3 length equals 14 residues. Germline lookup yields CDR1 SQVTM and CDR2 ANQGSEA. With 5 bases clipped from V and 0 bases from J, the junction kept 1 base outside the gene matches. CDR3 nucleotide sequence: TGCAGCGTTTGGACTAGCGGGAGCACAGATACGCAGTATTTT. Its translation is CSVWTSGSTDTQYF.

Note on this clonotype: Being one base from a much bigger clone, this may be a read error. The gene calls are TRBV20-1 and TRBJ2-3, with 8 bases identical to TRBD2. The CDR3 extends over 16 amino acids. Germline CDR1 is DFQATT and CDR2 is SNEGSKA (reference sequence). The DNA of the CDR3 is TGCAGAGCTAGAGTGACGGGAGGGCCTAACACAGATACGCAGTATTTT. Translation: CRARVTGGPNTDTQYF.

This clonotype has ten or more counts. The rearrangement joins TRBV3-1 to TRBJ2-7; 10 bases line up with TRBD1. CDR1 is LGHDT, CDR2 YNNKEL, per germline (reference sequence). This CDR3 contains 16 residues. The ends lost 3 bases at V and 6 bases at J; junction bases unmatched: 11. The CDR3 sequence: CASSQGPGGQGREQYF. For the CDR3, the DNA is TGTGCCAGCAGCCAGGGACCTGGGGGACAGGGGCGCGAGCAGTACTTC.

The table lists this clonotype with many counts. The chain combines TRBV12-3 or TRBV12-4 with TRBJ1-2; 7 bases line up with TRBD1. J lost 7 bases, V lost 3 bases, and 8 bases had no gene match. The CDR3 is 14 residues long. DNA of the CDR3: TGTGCCAGCAGTTTTAGGGGGCTCTTCTCTGGCTACACCTTC. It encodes CASSFRGLFSGYTF.

CDR3 in amino acids: CASSLITKGELILGAFF. The CDR3, as DNA: TGTGCCAGCAGCTTGATCACCAAGGGGGAGTTGATTCTTGGAGCTTTCTTT. J is TRBJ1-1 and V is TRBV13, with D perhaps TRBD1 (6 bases). Trimming removed 3 bases from V and 10 bases from J, with 27 bases in between. This CDR3 is built from 17 residues. CDR1 is PRHDT, CDR2 FYEKMQ, per germline (reference sequence).

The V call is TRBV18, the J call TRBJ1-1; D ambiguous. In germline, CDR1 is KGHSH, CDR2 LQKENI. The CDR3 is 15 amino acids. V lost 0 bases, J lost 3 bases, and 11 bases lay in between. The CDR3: CASSPPNSLDTEAFF. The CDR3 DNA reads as TGTGCCAGCTCACCACCGAACAGTTTGGACACTGAAGCTTTCTTT. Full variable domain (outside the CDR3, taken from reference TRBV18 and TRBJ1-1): NAGVMQNPRHLVRRRGQEARLRCSPMKGHSHVYWYRQLPEEGLKFMVYLQKENIIDESGMPKERFSAEFPKEGPSILRIQQVVRGDSAAYFCASSPPNSLDTEAFFGQGTRLTVV.

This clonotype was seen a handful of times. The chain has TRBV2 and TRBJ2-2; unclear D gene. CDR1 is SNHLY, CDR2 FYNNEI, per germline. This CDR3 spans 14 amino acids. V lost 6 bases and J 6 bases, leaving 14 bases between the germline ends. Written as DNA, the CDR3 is TGTGCCAGCAGACCCCAGTCCAGTCCCGGGGAGCTGTTTTTT. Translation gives CASRPQSSPGELFF.

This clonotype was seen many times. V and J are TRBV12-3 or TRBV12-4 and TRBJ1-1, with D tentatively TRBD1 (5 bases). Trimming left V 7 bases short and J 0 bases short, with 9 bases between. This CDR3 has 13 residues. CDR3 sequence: CASNRGLNTEAFF. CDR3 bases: TGTGCCAGCAATCGGGGCTTGAACACTGAAGCTTTCTTT.

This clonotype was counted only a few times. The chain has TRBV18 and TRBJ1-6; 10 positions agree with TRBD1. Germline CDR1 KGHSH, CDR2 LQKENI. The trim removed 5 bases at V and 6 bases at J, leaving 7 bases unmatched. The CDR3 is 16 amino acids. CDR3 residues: CASSESGQGLNSPLHF. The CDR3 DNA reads TGTGCCAGCTCAGAATCGGGACAGGGGCTTAATTCACCCCTCCACTTT.

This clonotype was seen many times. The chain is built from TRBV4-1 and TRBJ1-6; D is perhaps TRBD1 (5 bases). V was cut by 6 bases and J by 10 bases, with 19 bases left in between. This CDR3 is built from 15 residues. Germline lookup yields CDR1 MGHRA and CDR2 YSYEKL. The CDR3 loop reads CASSPFVRGGSPLHF. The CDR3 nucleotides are TGCGCCAGCAGTCCATTCGTGAGGGGAGGATCACCCCTCCACTTT.

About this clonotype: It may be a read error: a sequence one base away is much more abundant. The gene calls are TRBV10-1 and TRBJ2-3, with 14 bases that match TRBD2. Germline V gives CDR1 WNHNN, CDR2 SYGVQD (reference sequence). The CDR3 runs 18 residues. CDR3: CAGSDAGLAGGSLYTQYF. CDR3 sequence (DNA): TGCGCCGGCAGTGACGCCGGACTAGCGGGAGGAAGCTTATATACGCAGTATTTT.

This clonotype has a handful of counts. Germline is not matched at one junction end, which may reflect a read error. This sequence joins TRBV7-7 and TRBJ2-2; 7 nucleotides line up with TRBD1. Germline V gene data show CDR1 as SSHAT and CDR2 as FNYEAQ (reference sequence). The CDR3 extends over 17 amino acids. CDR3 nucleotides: TGTGCTAGCAGCCCCCGACAGGGCCTAGCGAACACCGGGGAGCTGTTTTTT. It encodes CASSPRQGLANTGELFF.

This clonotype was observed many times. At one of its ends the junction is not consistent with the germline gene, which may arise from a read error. This CDR3 reads CAGSLPGQGEAFF. DNA for the CDR3: TGTGCCGGCAGTTTACCGGGACAGGGTGAAGCTTTCTTT. V usage is TRBV28 and J usage is TRBJ1-1, with 9 bases lining up with TRBD1. The CDR3 has 13 amino acids. Germline V gene lookup returns CDR1 MDHEN and CDR2 SYDVKM.

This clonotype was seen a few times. This chain's CDR3 is CSARDPRGPGTGELFF. The DNA for the CDR3 is TGCAGTGCTAGAGACCCCCGAGGGCCGGGCACCGGGGAGCTGTTTTTT. The genes are TRBV20-1 and TRBJ2-2, with D perhaps matching TRBD2 (5 bases). Germline values: CDR1 DFQATT, CDR2 SNEGSKA (reference sequence). V was clipped by 0 bases and J by 4 bases, with 15 bases between them. CDR3 length: 16 residues.

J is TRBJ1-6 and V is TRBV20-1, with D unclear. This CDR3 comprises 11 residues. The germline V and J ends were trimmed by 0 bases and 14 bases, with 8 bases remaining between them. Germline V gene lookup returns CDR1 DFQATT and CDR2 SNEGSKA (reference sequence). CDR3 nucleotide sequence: TGCAGTGCTAGAGATGCCATTTCCCTCCACTTT. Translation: CSARDAISLHF.

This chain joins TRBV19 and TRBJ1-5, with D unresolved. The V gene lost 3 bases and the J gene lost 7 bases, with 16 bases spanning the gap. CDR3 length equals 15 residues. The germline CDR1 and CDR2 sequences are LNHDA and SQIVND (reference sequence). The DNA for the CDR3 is TGTGCCAGTAGTATTGATTTGAGGGCACGACAGCCCCAGCATTTT. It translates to CASSIDLRARQPQHF.

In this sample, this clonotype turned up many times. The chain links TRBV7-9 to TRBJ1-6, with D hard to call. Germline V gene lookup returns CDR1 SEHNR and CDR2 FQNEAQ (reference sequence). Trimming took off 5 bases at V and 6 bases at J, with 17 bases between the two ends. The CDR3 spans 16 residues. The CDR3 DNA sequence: TGTGCCAGCAGCCGCCCCGCGACACCATTTAATTCACCCCTCCACTTT. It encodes CASSRPATPFNSPLHF.

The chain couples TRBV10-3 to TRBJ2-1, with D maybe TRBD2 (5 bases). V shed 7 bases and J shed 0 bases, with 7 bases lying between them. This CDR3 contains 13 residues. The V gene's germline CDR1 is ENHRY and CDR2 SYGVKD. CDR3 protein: CAIKTSSYNEQFF. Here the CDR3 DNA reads TGTGCCATCAAAACTAGCTCCTACAATGAGCAGTTCTTC.

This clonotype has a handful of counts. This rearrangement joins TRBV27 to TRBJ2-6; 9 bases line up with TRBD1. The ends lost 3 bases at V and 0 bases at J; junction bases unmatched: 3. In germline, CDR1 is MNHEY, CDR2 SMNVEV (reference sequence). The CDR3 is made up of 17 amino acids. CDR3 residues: CASSLGQGLSGANVLTF. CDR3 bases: TGTGCCAGCAGTTTGGGACAGGGACTCTCTGGGGCCAACGTCCTGACTTTC.